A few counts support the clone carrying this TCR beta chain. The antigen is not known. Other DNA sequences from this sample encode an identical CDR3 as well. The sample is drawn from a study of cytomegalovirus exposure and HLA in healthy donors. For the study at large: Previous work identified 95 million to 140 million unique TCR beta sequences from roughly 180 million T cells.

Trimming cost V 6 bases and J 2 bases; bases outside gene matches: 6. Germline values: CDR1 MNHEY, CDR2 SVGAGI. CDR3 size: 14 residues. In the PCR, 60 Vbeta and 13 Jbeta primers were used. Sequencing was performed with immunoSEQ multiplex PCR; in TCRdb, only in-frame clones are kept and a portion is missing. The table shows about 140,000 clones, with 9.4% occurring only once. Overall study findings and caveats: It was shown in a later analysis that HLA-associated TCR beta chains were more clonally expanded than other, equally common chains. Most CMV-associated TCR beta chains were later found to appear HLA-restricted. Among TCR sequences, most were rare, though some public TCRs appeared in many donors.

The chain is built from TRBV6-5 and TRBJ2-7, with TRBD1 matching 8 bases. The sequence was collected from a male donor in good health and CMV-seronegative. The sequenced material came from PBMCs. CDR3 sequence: CASSPYRGTYEQYF. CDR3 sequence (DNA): TGTGCCAGCAGCCCCTACAGGGGGACCTACGAGCAGTACTTC.